One T cell receptor (beta chain) is described in this entry. There is no known antigen for this receptor. Base qualities were left out, and no much larger clone turns up one base away. The immunoSEQ Assay, a bias-controlled multiplex PCR, was used to amplify TCRbeta CDR3 regions from genomic DNA. The published analysis was carried out like this. Nucleated cell counts per sample were estimated from amplification of reference gene primers within the assay. To quantify the absolute abundance of each unique TCRbeta CDR3 rearrangement, sequence reads were collapsed and filtered. For each sample, productive Simpson clonality was calculated as the square root of Simpson's diversity index across productive rearrangements. In TCRdb, the immuneACCESS table is reduced to in-frame sequences with V and J assigned. These tables do not hold every clone; where another copy was compared, an unresolved V gene accounts for under half, and the others remain unexplained. V, J and clone size are taken as reported in that table, and D and trimming were inferred from the DNA itself. This sample gives about 89,000 clones in total; roughly 80% of them show up just once. The top ten hold around 10% of the sample.

The source of the sample is a study of blood T cell repertoires in COVID-19 (dated by TCRdb to about 2020). General notes on the study: Collaborator samples came from the United States, Italy and Spain and covered acute and convalescent phases of COVID-19. The prospective study material was composed of cDNA or gDNA derived from T cells, B-cell-depleted T cells, or PBMCs. Deeply sampled blood TCRbeta repertoires from subjects exposed to, actively infected with, or recovered from COVID-19 were included in the dataset. The repertoires were made available in a free public database intended to serve as a resource for research on the immune response to SARS-CoV-2. Samples came from the ongoing ImmuneRACE study (first 160 participants) plus 1,254 subjects from 6 global collaborators. The sample metadata nearly always contained a de-identified subject ID, COVID-19 status, age in years and sex. Where available, HLA class I and class II types were taken from metadata supplied by the sample provider and were not determined by assay-based typing.

The study at large found these results: Clinical and demographic metadata were provided uncurated, with the amount varying by source and participant.

From the cysteine through the phenylalanine, the CDR3 covers 15 amino acids. Left in the record is the CDR3 DNA by itself, 45 bases read in frame from the first base. V lost 5 bases and J lost 1 base, and the count of bases not matched to a germline gene is 4. The germline V gene (reference sequence) yields LNHDA for CDR1 and SQIVND for CDR2. Whole blood was collected in K2EDTA tubes by collaborating institutions according to the institutions' own protocols. For TCRbeta analysis, collaborators shipped samples in one of three forms: frozen whole blood, isolated PBMCs, or DNA extracted from either of those sample types.

Sequencing input: peripheral blood. The TCR comes from a woman of 80 years or more with acute or convalescent COVID-19. This sequence uses TRBV19 and TRBJ1-5; 8 central nucleotides agree with TRBD1. The CDR3 loop reads CASSGTGGSNQPQHF. In nucleotides, the sequence is TGTGCCAGTAGTGGCACAGGGGGAAGCAATCAGCCCCAGCATTTT.